The source of this T cell receptor (beta chain) is a study of tumor-infiltrating lymphocytes in primary liver carcinoma. Study background: Patients, male and female, were 30 to 69 years old. Each sample had roughly 3.5 to 7.5 million productive TCRbeta reads regardless of tissue type.

Researchers drew blood RNA from unsorted whole blood and extracted germline DNA as well. With regard to this clonotype: Compared with germline, one end of the junction differs, possibly owing to a read error.

A constant-region primer served to make TCR beta cDNA from roughly 500 ng total RNA. Researchers made the TCR beta libraries by running three nested multiplex PCR rounds with slightly modified ARM-PCR. With TRBV1-TRBV30 forward primers and a C-beta reverse primer, the first two PCR rounds were run for around 10 cycles each. TCRdb passed the multiplex PCR reads through MiXCR, listing each CDR3 protein once. The sample contains roughly 180,000 distinct CDR3 sequences, 50% to 75% of which appear only once. Germline values: CDR1 SGHAT, CDR2 FQNNGV. The CDR3 contains 16 residues. The source of this sequence is a man aged 40-50 years with primary liver carcinoma and hepatitis B virus infection. The specimen sequenced was peripheral blood. The rearrangement links TRBV11-2 to TRBJ2-7, with D unclear. The CDR3 loop reads CASSLGAAHISYDQYF. The DNA of the CDR3 is TGTGCCAGCAGCTTAGGGGCAGCACACATCTCCTACGATCAGTACTTC. Full variable domain (outside the CDR3, taken from reference TRBV11-2 and TRBJ2-7): EAGVAQSPRYKIIEKRQSVAFWCNPISGHATLYWYQQILGQGPKLLIQFQNNGVVDDSQLPKDRFSAERLKGVDSTLKIQPAKLEDSAVYLCASSLGAAHISYDQYFGPGTRLTVT.